This record concerns one TCR beta chain sequence. The antigen is not known. Ophthalmopathy patients showed a Clinical Activity Score of at least 3, NOSPECS grade of at least 4 and duration under 3 months. Trimming took 0 bases from V and 4 from J, leaving 7 bases between them. CDR1 is DFQATT and CDR2 is SNEGSKA in the germline V gene (reference sequence). CDR3 length: 13 amino acids. These data originate in a study of T cells in Graves' hyperthyroidism and ophthalmopathy. There were TCR beta CDR3 regions amplified from RNA transcripts. Primed by the HTBI set, a first-round RT-PCR was run on the TCR CDR3. MiXCR, applied by TCRdb to the multiplex PCR reads, yields one record per CDR3 protein. The data show nearly 600,000 distinct CDR3 sequences, over 12% seen once. Study outcomes and limitations: In the analysis, a 13 V-J model separated ophthalmopathy from stable hyperthyroidism. In blood, most of the thyroid clonotypes expanded above 0.001 were also present. Ophthalmopathy, as predicted by the model, came a median roughly 6.3 months after the prediction.

The rearrangement joins TRBV20-1 to TRBJ1-5, with D hard to call. This clonotype originated in a woman younger than 35 with Graves' ophthalmopathy. The sequenced sample was blood. CDR3 nucleotide sequence: TGCAGTGCTAGAGACGGCAGAAATCAGCCCCAGCATTTT. Its protein is CSARDGRNQPQHF.